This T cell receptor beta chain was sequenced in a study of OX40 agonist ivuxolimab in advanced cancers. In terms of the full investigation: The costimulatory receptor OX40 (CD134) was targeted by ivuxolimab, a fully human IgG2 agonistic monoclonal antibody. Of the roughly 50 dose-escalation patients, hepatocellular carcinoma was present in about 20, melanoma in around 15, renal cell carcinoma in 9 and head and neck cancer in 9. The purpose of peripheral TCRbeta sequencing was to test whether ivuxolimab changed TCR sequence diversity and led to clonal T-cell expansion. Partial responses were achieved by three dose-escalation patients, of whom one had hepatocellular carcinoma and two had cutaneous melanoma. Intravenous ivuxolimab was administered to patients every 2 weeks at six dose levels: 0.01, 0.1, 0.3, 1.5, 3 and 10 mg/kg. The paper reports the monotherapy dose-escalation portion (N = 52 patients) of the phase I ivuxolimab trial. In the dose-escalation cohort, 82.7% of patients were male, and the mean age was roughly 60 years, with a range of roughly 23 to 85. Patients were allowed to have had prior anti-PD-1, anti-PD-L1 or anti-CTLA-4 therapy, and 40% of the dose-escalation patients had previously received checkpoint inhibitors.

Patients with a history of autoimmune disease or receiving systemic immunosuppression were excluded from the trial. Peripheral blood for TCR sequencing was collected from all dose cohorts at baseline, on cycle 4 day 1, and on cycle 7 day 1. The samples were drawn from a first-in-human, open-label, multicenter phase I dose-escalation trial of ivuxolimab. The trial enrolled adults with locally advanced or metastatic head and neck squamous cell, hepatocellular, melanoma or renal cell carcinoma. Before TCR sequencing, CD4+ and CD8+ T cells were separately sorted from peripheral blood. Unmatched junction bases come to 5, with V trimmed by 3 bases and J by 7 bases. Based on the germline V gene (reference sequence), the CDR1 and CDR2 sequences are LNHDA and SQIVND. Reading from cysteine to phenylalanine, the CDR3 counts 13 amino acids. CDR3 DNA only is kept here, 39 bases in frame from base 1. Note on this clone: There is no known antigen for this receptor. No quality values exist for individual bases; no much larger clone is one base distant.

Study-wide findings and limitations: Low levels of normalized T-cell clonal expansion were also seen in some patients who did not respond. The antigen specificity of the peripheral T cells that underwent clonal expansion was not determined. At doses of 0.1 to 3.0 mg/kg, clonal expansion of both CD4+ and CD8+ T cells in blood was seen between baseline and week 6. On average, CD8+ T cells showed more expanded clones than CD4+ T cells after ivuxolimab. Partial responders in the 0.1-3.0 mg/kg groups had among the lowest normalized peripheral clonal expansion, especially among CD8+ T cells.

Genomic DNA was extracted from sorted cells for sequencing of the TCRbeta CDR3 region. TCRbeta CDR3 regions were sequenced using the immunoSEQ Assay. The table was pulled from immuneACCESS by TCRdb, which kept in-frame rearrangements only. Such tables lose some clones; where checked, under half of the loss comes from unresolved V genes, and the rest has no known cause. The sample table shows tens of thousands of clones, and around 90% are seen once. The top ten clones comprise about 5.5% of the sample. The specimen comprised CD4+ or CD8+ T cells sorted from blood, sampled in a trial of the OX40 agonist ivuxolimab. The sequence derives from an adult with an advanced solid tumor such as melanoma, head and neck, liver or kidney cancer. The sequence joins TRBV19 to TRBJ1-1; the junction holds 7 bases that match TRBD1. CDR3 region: CASSIGGQLEAFF. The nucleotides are TGTGCCAGTAGTATTGGGGGACAGCTTGAAGCTTTCTTT.